Listed below are T cell receptor beta chains from one sample, sequenced in a study of a mutant IDH1 vaccine in newly diagnosed glioma. Their specific antigens are unknown. TCRdb's copy holds only in-frame clones and misses some; the assay was immunoSEQ multiplex PCR. Of roughly 120,000 clones listed, just under 80% are singletons. The sequenced sample was PBMCs, obtained from a glioma patient whose treatment included an IDH1 peptide vaccine. The receptor source for this set is a man aged 40-55 years with glioma. The CDR3 runs from the conserved cysteine through the conserved F or W. The D gene is left open where the match is weak. The size entry is marked missing in some rows and otherwise reads once, few, many or a size class.

j_call clone_size d_call v_call cdr3_length cdr3_nt cdr3_aa
TRBJ1-1 . . TRBV30 12 TGTGCCTGGAGTTTCGGGAACACTGAAGCTTTCTTT CAWSFGNTEAFF
TRBJ1-5 . . TRBV30 14 TGTGCCTGGGAGGCGAGGGGGAGGGATCAGCCCCAGCATTTT CAWEARGRDQPQHF
TRBJ2-1 . TRBD2 TRBV9 20 TGTGCCAGCAGCGTAGAGCTGGGACCGCCGGGACTAGCAGTAATCAATGAGCAGTTCTTC CASSVELGPPGLAVINEQFF
TRBJ2-7 . TRBD1 TRBV6-5 15 TGTGCCAGCAGTACACACGCCGGGACAGGGATTGAGCAGTACTTC CASSTHAGTGIEQYF
TRBJ1-6 . TRBD1 TRBV19 14 TGTGCCAGTAGTATATACAGGGGTAATTCACCCCTCCACTTT CASSIYRGNSPLHF
TRBJ1-1 . TRBD1 TRBV7-9 14 TGTGCCAGCACCACACACACAGGGGGCACTGAAGCTTTCTTT CASTTHTGGTEAFF
TRBJ2-5 . TRBD1 TRBV18 15 TGTGCCAGCTCACCAAAGGACAGGGGGCCGGAGACCCAGTACTTC CASSPKDRGPETQYF
TRBJ1-2 . TRBD1 TRBV6-1 14 TGTGCCAGCAGGTGGACAGGGACTAACTATGGCTACACCTTC CASRWTGTNYGYTF
TRBJ2-1 . TRBD2 TRBV29-1 15 TGCAGCTCGACTGGACTAGCGGGCTCCTACAATGAGCAGTTCTTC CSSTGLAGSYNEQFF
TRBJ2-3 once . TRBV18 13 TGTGCCAGCTCACCACCGGCCCCAGATACGCAGTATTTT CASSPPAPDTQYF
TRBJ2-4 . . TRBV15 15 TGTGCCACCAGCAGTGTAGACAGCGGATCTGACATTCAGTACTTC CATSSVDSGSDIQYF
TRBJ2-1 . TRBD1 TRBV7-8 13 TGTGCCAGCAGCTTAAGCAGGGGGTATGAGCAGTTCTTC CASSLSRGYEQFF
TRBJ2-1 . TRBD2 TRBV29-1 18 TGCAGCGTTGAAGTTTCTAGCGGGAGGGTAGCCACCTACAATGAGCAGTTCTTC CSVEVSSGRVATYNEQFF
TRBJ2-5 . TRBD1 TRBV4-3 18 TGCGCCAGCAGCCAAGATTTTTCGGTGGGGACAGTGGCAGAGACCCAGTACTTC CASSQDFSVGTVAETQYF
TRBJ1-1 . . TRBV5-1 15 TGCGCCAGCAGCCCGGTCGGGGGCGGAGGCACTGAAGCTTTCTTT CASSPVGGGGTEAFF
TRBJ2-3 . TRBD2 TRBV28 14 TGTGCCAGTCATAGCGGGAGGGCCTACGATACGCAGTATTTT CASHSGRAYDTQYF
TRBJ2-3 few TRBD2 TRBV5-5 15 TGTGCCAGCAGCTATAACCCGGGGGGGCAATATACGCAGTATTTT CASSYNPGGQYTQYF
TRBJ2-3 . TRBD2 TRBV10-3 16 TGTGCCATCAGGGCCGGGACTAGCGGGCTCACAGATACGCAGTATTTT CAIRAGTSGLTDTQYF
TRBJ2-1 . TRBD2 TRBV4-3 17 TGCGCCAGCAGCCCGGGACTAGCGGGAGGATCGAACAATGAGCAGTTCTTC CASSPGLAGGSNNEQFF
TRBJ1-1 . . TRBV28 16 TGTGCCAGCAAATCACCCGATCGGACGGACGACACTGAAGCTTTCTTT CASKSPDRTDDTEAFF
TRBJ1-4 . TRBD1 TRBV18 15 TGTGCCAGCTCGTTAAGGCAGGGGGCAGGTGAAAAACTGTTTTTT CASSLRQGAGEKLFF
TRBJ2-3 . . TRBV6-5 15 TGTGCCAGCAGCCAAGGAGGGCGGTCCACAGATACGCAGTATTTT CASSQGGRSTDTQYF
TRBJ2-7 . . TRBV11-2 15 TGTGCCAGCAGCTTAGATGGGGGGGGCCGGTACGAGCAGTACTTC CASSLDGGGRYEQYF
TRBJ1-2 . TRBD1 TRBV14 16 TGTGCCAGCAGCTACGCCGGGACAGGGGATCTCTATGGCTACACCTTC CASSYAGTGDLYGYTF
TRBJ1-3 few TRBD1 TRBV7-8 16 TGTGCCAGCAGACGTACAGGGGGCATCTCTGGAAACACCATATATTTT CASRRTGGISGNTIYF
TRBJ1-3 . . TRBV10-2 16 TGCGCCAGCAGGGCCGGGACCTCAAGGTCTGGAAACACCATATATTTT CASRAGTSRSGNTIYF
TRBJ2-7 . . TRBV19 13 TGTGCCAGTACATCAGGGCCTGGCTACGAGCAGTACTTC CASTSGPGYEQYF
TRBJ1-1 . . TRBV7-6 13 TGTGCCAGCAGCTTAGAGTCCCGGACTGAAGCTTTCTTT CASSLESRTEAFF
TRBJ2-7 . TRBD2 TRBV7-2 14 TGTGCCAGCAGCCGACTAGCGGGAGCTTACGAGCAGTACTTC CASSRLAGAYEQYF
TRBJ2-3 few TRBD2 TRBV7-3 15 TGTGCCAGCAGCCCTCTAGCGGGAGTCCTTGATACGCAGTATTTT CASSPLAGVLDTQYF
TRBJ2-5 . . TRBV18 15 TGTGCCAGCTCACCCACCGGCGGTGCCGGGGGGACCCAGTACTTC CASSPTGGAGGTQYF
TRBJ1-1 few . TRBV19 13 TGTGCCAGTAGTGCCGACACTAACACTGAAGCTTTCTTT CASSADTNTEAFF
TRBJ2-7 . . TRBV4-3 14 TGCGCCAGCAGCCAAGGAATGGGAACCTACGAGCAGTACTTC CASSQGMGTYEQYF
TRBJ1-2 . . TRBV4-3 15 TGCGCCAGCAGATACGCCGGGACTTCTAGCTATGGCTACACCTTC CASRYAGTSSYGYTF
TRBJ2-1 few TRBD2 TRBV18 15 TGTGCCAGCCGATCCCCGGGACTAACCTACAATGAGCAGTTCTTC CASRSPGLTYNEQFF
TRBJ2-1 . TRBD2 TRBV5-4 16 TGTGCCAGCACCAAAGCGGGACCAACCTCCTACAATGAGCAGTTCTTC CASTKAGPTSYNEQFF
TRBJ1-5 . TRBD1 TRBV15 16 TGTGCCACCAGCAGAGGGAGGCAGGGGGCTTGGCAGCCCCAGCATTTT CATSRGRQGAWQPQHF
TRBJ2-1 once . TRBV27 19 TGTGCCAGCAGTTTACCTATTGGGACGGGGAAGAGCTCCTACAATGAGCAGTTCTTC CASSLPIGTGKSSYNEQFF
TRBJ1-1 . . TRBV9 14 TGTGCCAGCAGGCTTTCACAGGGAAACACTGAAGCTTTCTTT CASRLSQGNTEAFF
TRBJ2-3 . . TRBV4-3 15 TGCGCCAGCAGCCAAGGTGACAGACCCACAGATACGCAGTATTTT CASSQGDRPTDTQYF
TRBJ1-3 . . TRBV28 13 TGTGCCAGCAGTTTGATCGCCCGAAACACCATATATTTT CASSLIARNTIYF
TRBJ2-7 . TRBD2 TRBV28 15 TGTGCCAGCAGTTTGCAAGCGGGAGGTGTATACGAGCAGTACTTC CASSLQAGGVYEQYF